This is a list of T cell receptor beta chains from one sample in a study of T-cell reconstitution after alpha-beta-depleted transplantation in children. TCRdb fed the PCR reads into MiXCR, producing one record per CDR3 protein. Of approximately 170,000 distinct CDR3 sequences in the sample, around 10% were seen once. Sample: PBMCs, taken before TCRalphabeta/CD19-depleted stem cell transplant. These receptors came from a boy aged 2 to 10 with acute myeloid leukemia, due to receive a stem cell transplant. Both conserved end residues are part of each CDR3. Each record gives: clone size, CDR3 length, D gene, J gene, V gene, CDR3 DNA, CDR3 protein. D genes are given only for firm matches. Clone size is shown for a subset of rows, as once, few, many or a class of expanded clone.

>many|16|TRBD1|TRBJ2-7|TRBV28
TGTGCCAGCAGTTTATGGGGACAGGGGGGTGACTACGAGCAGTACTTC
CASSLWGQGGDYEQYF
>many|16|-|TRBJ1-2|TRBV7-9
TGTGCCAGCAGCTTAAGCCCCCCAGGTTCTAACTATGGCTACACCTTC
CASSLSPPGSNYGYTF
>many|15|-|TRBJ2-1|TRBV5-1
TGCGCCAGCAGCTTGGAGCCAGGGTCCCACAATGAGCAGTTCTTC
CASSLEPGSHNEQFF
>many|14|TRBD2|TRBJ2-7|TRBV12-3/TRBV12-4
TGTGCCAGCAGTTGGACTAGCGGGAGTGGGGAGCAGTACTTC
CASSWTSGSGEQYF
>many|13|-|TRBJ2-7|TRBV20-1
TGCAGTGCTAGTGACAGGTCCGCCTACGAGCAGTACTTC
CSASDRSAYEQYF
>many|14|TRBD2|TRBJ2-1|TRBV7-6
TGTGCCAGCAGCCTAGCGGGACCCAGGAATGAGCAGTTCTTC
CASSLAGPRNEQFF
>many|14|-|TRBJ2-1|TRBV7-9
TGTGCCAGCAGCTTTGGTGGCGGGATCGATGAGCAGTTCTTC
CASSFGGGIDEQFF
>-|8|-|TRBJ1-1|TRBV20-1
TGCAGAGGCCCTGAAGCTTTCTTT
CRGPEAFF
>many|15|TRBD2|TRBJ2-1|TRBV5-1
TGCGCCAGCAGCTTTCTAGCGGGAGGGGCAAATGAGCAGTTCTTC
CASSFLAGGANEQFF
>many|14|TRBD1|TRBJ1-5|TRBV5-1
TGCGCCAGCAGCCCGGAGGGACAGAATCAGCCCCAGCATTTT
CASSPEGQNQPQHF
>many|15|-|TRBJ1-3|TRBV25-1
TGTGCCAGCGGTTTCCTTGACTCCTCTGGAAACACCATATATTTT
CASGFLDSSGNTIYF
>many|15|TRBD2|TRBJ2-3|TRBV7-8
TGTGCCAGCAGAACTCAGCGGGGGGGCACAGATACGCAGTATTTT
CASRTQRGGTDTQYF
>-|12|-|TRBJ2-1|TRBV20-1
TGCAGTGCTAGTGACTTTTACAATGAGCAGTTCTTC
CSASDFYNEQFF
>-|17|TRBD2|TRBJ2-1|TRBV20-1
TGCTGTGCTAGAGTCGCTAGCGGGAGGGGCAAGTTCGATGAGCAGTTCTTC
CCARVASGRGKFDEQFF